These T cell receptor beta chains were read from a single sample in a study of T cell repertoires in cytomegalovirus infection. TCRdb called the reads again in MiXCR, with one record for every CDR3 protein. This sample has just under 300,000 distinct CDR3 sequences, with roughly a tenth found just once. The sequencing sample was made of PBMCs. These receptors were obtained from a human donor in good health (CMV status not recorded). Some clones in this sample may be carry-over from other donors' samples. The CDR3 runs from the conserved cysteine through the conserved F or W. Each record gives: V gene, D gene, J gene, clone size, CDR3 length, CDR3 protein, CDR3 DNA. D genes are given only for firm matches. Size is omitted from some rows. Given values are once, few, many or a class for expanded clones.

v_call: TRBV4-3
d_call: -
j_call: TRBJ2-3
clone_size: many
cdr3_length: 14
cdr3_aa: CASSHSASTDTQYF
cdr3_nt: TGCGCCAGCAGCCACTCCGCTAGCACAGATACGCAGTATTTT

v_call: TRBV29-1
d_call: -
j_call: TRBJ1-2
clone_size: -
cdr3_length: 12
cdr3_aa: CSALSGFYGYTF
cdr3_nt: TGCAGCGCTCTGTCAGGATTCTATGGCTACACCTTC

v_call: TRBV7-8
d_call: -
j_call: TRBJ2-2
clone_size: many
cdr3_length: 15
cdr3_aa: CASSPDRGSTGELFF
cdr3_nt: TGTGCCAGCAGCCCCGATCGGGGGAGCACCGGGGAGCTGTTTTTT

v_call: TRBV12-3/TRBV12-4
d_call: -
j_call: TRBJ1-1
clone_size: many
cdr3_length: 12
cdr3_aa: CASSLGNSEAFF
cdr3_nt: TGTGCCAGCAGTTTGGGAAATAGCGAAGCTTTCTTT

v_call: TRBV12-3/TRBV12-4
d_call: TRBD1
j_call: TRBJ2-7
clone_size: many
cdr3_length: 13
cdr3_aa: CASSFAGGYEQYF
cdr3_nt: TGTGCCAGCAGTTTCGCAGGGGGCTACGAGCAGTACTTC

v_call: TRBV9
d_call: -
j_call: TRBJ2-2
clone_size: many
cdr3_length: 20
cdr3_aa: CASSVLGAGGPEPNTGELFF
cdr3_nt: TGTGCCAGCAGCGTGTTGGGGGCTGGGGGCCCCGAGCCGAACACCGGGGAGCTGTTTTTT

v_call: TRBV28
d_call: -
j_call: TRBJ2-6
clone_size: many
cdr3_length: 15
cdr3_aa: CASSLSLSGANVLTF
cdr3_nt: TGTGCCAGCAGTTTATCCCTCTCTGGGGCCAACGTCCTGACTTTC

v_call: TRBV29-1
d_call: -
j_call: TRBJ2-1
clone_size: many
cdr3_length: 15
cdr3_aa: CSVGYRQSSYNEQFF
cdr3_nt: TGCAGCGTTGGCTACAGGCAGAGCTCCTACAATGAGCAGTTCTTC

v_call: TRBV5-1
d_call: -
j_call: TRBJ2-2
clone_size: many
cdr3_length: 15
cdr3_aa: CASSLALTNTGELFF
cdr3_nt: TGCGCCAGCAGCTTGGCACTAACGAACACCGGGGAGCTGTTTTTT

v_call: TRBV6-2/TRBV6-3
d_call: -
j_call: TRBJ2-1
clone_size: many
cdr3_length: 15
cdr3_aa: CASSYSSGAANEQFF
cdr3_nt: TGTGCCAGCAGTTACTCCAGTGGCGCGGCTAATGAGCAGTTCTTC

v_call: TRBV7-2
d_call: -
j_call: TRBJ1-6
clone_size: many
cdr3_length: 14
cdr3_aa: CASSFAEYNSPLHF
cdr3_nt: TGTGCCAGCAGCTTTGCCGAATATAATTCACCCCTCCACTTT

v_call: TRBV5-4
d_call: -
j_call: TRBJ1-5
clone_size: many
cdr3_length: 15
cdr3_aa: CASSLNPTSNQPQHF
cdr3_nt: TGTGCCAGCAGCTTGAATCCTACTAGCAATCAGCCCCAGCATTTT

v_call: TRBV6-2/TRBV6-3
d_call: -
j_call: TRBJ2-3
clone_size: many
cdr3_length: 16
cdr3_aa: CASSYSRVASTDTQYF
cdr3_nt: TGTGCCAGCAGTTACTCCCGGGTGGCTAGCACAGATACGCAGTATTTT

v_call: TRBV7-6
d_call: TRBD2
j_call: TRBJ2-1
clone_size: many
cdr3_length: 16
cdr3_aa: CASSLASGGAYNEQFF
cdr3_nt: TGTGCCAGCAGCTTAGCTAGCGGGGGGGCTTACAATGAGCAGTTCTTC

v_call: TRBV6-1
d_call: -
j_call: TRBJ2-5
clone_size: many
cdr3_length: 15
cdr3_aa: CASSEVPRGQETQYF
cdr3_nt: TGTGCCAGCAGTGAAGTACCCAGGGGCCAAGAGACCCAGTACTTC

v_call: TRBV20-1
d_call: -
j_call: TRBJ1-1
clone_size: many
cdr3_length: 16
cdr3_aa: CSVIEQARTMNTEAFF
cdr3_nt: TGCAGTGTTATAGAGCAAGCACGGACCATGAACACTGAAGCTTTCTTT

v_call: TRBV6-6
d_call: -
j_call: TRBJ2-2
clone_size: -
cdr3_length: 13
cdr3_aa: CASSYGENGELFF
cdr3_nt: TGTGCCAGCAGTTACGGCGAGAACGGGGAGCTGTTTTTT

v_call: TRBV7-3
d_call: TRBD2
j_call: TRBJ2-3
clone_size: many
cdr3_length: 17
cdr3_aa: CASSPGLAGGPVDTQYF
cdr3_nt: TGTGCCAGCAGCCCGGGACTAGCGGGGGGCCCAGTAGATACGCAGTATTTT

v_call: TRBV7-9
d_call: -
j_call: TRBJ2-3
clone_size: -
cdr3_length: 15
cdr3_aa: CASSKTGTSTDTQYF
cdr3_nt: TGTGCCAGCAGCAAAACAGGAACTAGCACAGATACGCAGTATTTT

v_call: TRBV7-2
d_call: -
j_call: TRBJ2-7
clone_size: many
cdr3_length: 13
cdr3_aa: CASSPGMVYEQYF
cdr3_nt: TGTGCCAGCAGCCCCGGGATGGTCTACGAGCAGTACTTC

v_call: TRBV28
d_call: -
j_call: TRBJ1-1
clone_size: few
cdr3_length: 14
cdr3_aa: CASSFSYLNTEAFF
cdr3_nt: TGTGCCAGCAGTTTCAGCTATTTGAACACTGAAGCTTTCTTT

v_call: TRBV3-1
d_call: -
j_call: TRBJ2-7
clone_size: many
cdr3_length: 12
cdr3_aa: CASSQGTYEQYF
cdr3_nt: TGTGCCAGCAGCCAAGGGACCTACGAGCAGTACTTC

v_call: TRBV12-3/TRBV12-4
d_call: -
j_call: TRBJ1-1
clone_size: many
cdr3_length: 12
cdr3_aa: CASSLYNTEAFF
cdr3_nt: TGTGCCAGCAGTTTATATAACACTGAAGCTTTCTTT

v_call: TRBV28
d_call: TRBD1
j_call: TRBJ1-3
clone_size: -
cdr3_length: 14
cdr3_aa: CASGGTGRGNTIYF
cdr3_nt: TGTGCCAGCGGCGGGACAGGGAGAGGGAACACCATATATTTT

v_call: TRBV6-5
d_call: TRBD2
j_call: TRBJ2-1
clone_size: many
cdr3_length: 16
cdr3_aa: CASSYRAGGMHHEQFF
cdr3_nt: TGTGCCAGCAGTTACCGGGCGGGGGGGATGCACCATGAGCAGTTCTTC

v_call: TRBV6-2/TRBV6-3
d_call: TRBD2
j_call: TRBJ2-3
clone_size: many
cdr3_length: 18
cdr3_aa: CASTPGTSGGFNTDTQYF
cdr3_nt: TGTGCCAGCACCCCCGGGACTAGCGGGGGGTTTAACACAGATACGCAGTATTTT

v_call: TRBV5-4
d_call: -
j_call: TRBJ1-2
clone_size: -
cdr3_length: 13
cdr3_aa: CASSLSRDYGYTF
cdr3_nt: TGTGCCAGCAGCTTGAGCAGAGACTATGGCTACACCTTC

v_call: TRBV20-1
d_call: -
j_call: TRBJ2-1
clone_size: many
cdr3_length: 15
cdr3_aa: CSALDIPKTYNEQFF
cdr3_nt: TGCAGTGCCCTGGACATTCCTAAAACCTACAATGAGCAGTTCTTC

v_call: TRBV6-1
d_call: -
j_call: TRBJ2-2
clone_size: many
cdr3_length: 14
cdr3_aa: CASTRRREVGELFF
cdr3_nt: TGTGCCAGCACTCGACGGAGGGAGGTCGGGGAGCTGTTTTTT